Below are 25 T cell receptor beta chains sequenced from a single sample in a study of cytomegalovirus exposure and HLA in healthy donors. With 60 Vbeta and 13 Jbeta primers, the PCR was carried out. The method was immunoSEQ multiplex PCR; TCRdb's version includes in-frame clones alone and lacks a portion of them. In the table there are roughly 190,000 clones, 87% of which are singletons. The sample taken for sequencing was PBMCs. These receptor sequences come from a man aged 25 to 45 in good health and CMV-seronegative.

V is TRBV7-9 and J is TRBJ1-1; 7 bases match TRBD1. V gave up 5 bases and J gave up 2 bases; unmatched junction bases: 8. The length of the CDR3 is 15 residues. Germline V gives CDR1 SEHNR, CDR2 FQNEAQ (reference sequence). The CDR3 region is CASSPHRQGNTEAFF. The CDR3 nucleotides read TGTGCCAGCAGCCCACACAGACAGGGCAACACTGAAGCTTTCTTT.

V gene TRBV6-5 combines with J gene TRBJ1-2, with 8 bases matching TRBD1. The junction had 11 bases not matched to a gene; V was cut back by 6 bases and J by 5 bases. This CDR3 region has 15 residues. The germline CDR1 and CDR2 sequences are MNHEY and SVGAGI. CDR3: CASRLGQGVSYGYTF. CDR3 in DNA: TGTGCCAGCAGGCTAGGACAGGGAGTATCGTATGGCTACACCTTC.

The chain combines TRBV15 with TRBJ2-2, with TRBD2 matching over 9 bases. CDR3 length: 15 residues. Germline lookup yields CDR1 LNHNV and CDR2 YYDKDF (reference sequence). The J segment lost 6 bases and the V segment lost 8 bases, leaving 10 bases of the junction unmatched. The CDR3 sequence: CATSQTPSGAGELFF. CDR3 in DNA: TGTGCCACCTCGCAAACCCCTAGCGGGGCCGGGGAGCTGTTTTTT.

The V call is TRBV7-2, the J call TRBJ2-7, with D tentatively TRBD2 (5 bases). V shed 3 bases and J shed 3 bases, with 9 bases lying between them. The CDR3 runs to 13 residues. Germline CDR1 is SGHTA and CDR2 is FQGNSA. The CDR3 loop reads CASSFEGDYEQYF. Here the CDR3 DNA reads TGTGCCAGCAGCTTTGAGGGAGACTACGAGCAGTACTTC.

This chain joins TRBV28 and TRBJ2-3; D remains unclear. The CDR3 spans 14 residues. The V gene lost 3 bases and the J gene lost 3 bases, with 10 bases spanning the gap. CDR1 and CDR2 (germline): MDHEN, SYDVKM. CDR3 DNA sequence: TGTGCCAGCAGTTTGCCTGGGCCTACAGATACGCAGTATTTT. This sequence encodes CASSLPGPTDTQYF.

CDR3 sequence reads: CASKGGTGNTGELFF. CDR3 DNA: TGTGCCAGCAAGGGAGGGACAGGGAACACCGGGGAGCTGTTTTTT. The V call is TRBV2, the J call TRBJ2-2; D is possibly TRBD1 (8 bases). Germline V gene lookup returns CDR1 SNHLY and CDR2 FYNNEI. Trimming cost V 7 bases and J 1 base, with 13 bases left between them. There are 15 residues in the CDR3. The full variable domain, in which reference TRBV2 and TRBJ2-2 provide the parts outside the CDR3, is EPEVTQTPSHQVTQMGQEVILRCVPISNHLYFYWYRQILGQKVEFLVSFYNNEISEKSEIFDDQFSVERPDGSNFTLKIRSTKLEDSAMYFCASKGGTGNTGELFFGEGSRLTVL.

This chain joins TRBV28 and TRBJ2-2, with a possible D match to TRBD2 (5 bases). Germline V gene lookup returns CDR1 MDHEN and CDR2 SYDVKM. This CDR3 has 14 amino acids. V lost 7 bases, J lost 5 bases, and 14 bases lay in between. The CDR3 DNA reads TGTGCCAGCAACGGAGCCGGCGGGACCGGGGAGCTGTTTTTT. It codes for CASNGAGGTGELFF.

This rearrangement joins TRBV19 to TRBJ2-1, with 9 bases lining up with TRBD2. Per germline, CDR1 LNHDA and CDR2 SQIVND (reference sequence). With V trimmed by 5 bases and J by 6 bases, 8 bases remained unmatched. The CDR3 length is 15 residues. CDR3 residues: CASSYSGGLSNEQFF. Here the CDR3 DNA reads TGTGCCAGTAGTTATAGCGGGGGTCTCTCCAATGAGCAGTTCTTC.

The V gene is TRBV19, the J gene TRBJ1-6; no firm D call. This CDR3 contains 17 residues. The germline V gene encodes CDR1 LNHDA and CDR2 SQIVND (reference sequence). V lost 1 base, J lost 6 bases, and 16 bases lay in between. In nucleotides, the CDR3 is TGTGCCAGTAGTATAGCGGGCATCGGCGCGGGTAATTCACCCCTCCACTTT. It specifies CASSIAGIGAGNSPLHF.

Written as DNA, the CDR3 is TGTGCCAGCAGTGAAAGGTTGGCAGGGCTGGGTCAGCCCCAGCATTTT. As protein: CASSERLAGLGQPQHF. The chain uses TRBV6-1 and TRBJ1-5; perhaps TRBD1 as D (5 bases). V was clipped by 2 bases and J by 6 bases, with 17 bases between them. The CDR3 sequence is 16 residues long. Germline values: CDR1 MNHNS, CDR2 SASEGT.

V gene TRBV19 combines with J gene TRBJ1-5; 10 bases map to TRBD1. Germline lookup yields CDR1 LNHDA and CDR2 SQIVND (reference sequence). The J segment lost 0 bases and the V segment lost 9 bases, leaving 11 bases of the junction unmatched. This CDR3 comprises 17 residues. The CDR3 DNA is TGTGCCAGAAGACCGAACGGACAGGGGGATAGCAATCAGCCCCAGCATTTT. It encodes CARRPNGQGDSNQPQHF.

The chain combines TRBV7-9 with TRBJ2-7, with 7 bases that match TRBD1. The junction had 17 bases not matched to a gene; V was cut back by 5 bases and J by 7 bases. This CDR3 has 16 amino acids. The V gene's germline CDR1 is SEHNR and CDR2 FQNEAQ (reference sequence). Here the CDR3 DNA reads TGTGCCAGCAGCCTAGGGGACAGCGCCCTTTCGCGGGAGCAGTACTTC. Amino acids: CASSLGDSALSREQYF.

The CDR3 here is CASSTSYYEQYF. The CDR3 region has the DNA TGTGCCAGCAGCACATCATACTACGAGCAGTACTTC. The chain uses TRBV6-5 and TRBJ2-7; D call uncertain. CDR3 length equals 12 residues. V lost 6 bases and J lost 3, with 9 bases in between. Germline CDR1 is MNHEY and CDR2 is SVGAGI.

The J gene is TRBJ1-1, the V gene TRBV27; D gene unclear. The CDR3 has 14 amino acids. V was cut by 2 bases and J by 8 bases, with 15 bases left in between. CDR1 is MNHEY, CDR2 SMNVEV, per germline (reference sequence). This chain's CDR3 is CASSLQTRGGEAFF. For the CDR3, the DNA is TGTGCCAGCAGTTTACAAACCCGGGGTGGGGAAGCTTTCTTT.

The V gene is TRBV6-5, the J gene TRBJ2-7; 7 positions match TRBD1. The CDR3 is 16 residues long. The germline V gene encodes CDR1 MNHEY and CDR2 SVGAGI. Losses at the gene ends were 2 bases for V and 2 bases for J; bases not matched to a gene: 9. The CDR3 is CASSYVRQGPTYEQYF. CDR3 bases: TGTGCCAGCAGTTACGTCCGACAGGGCCCAACCTACGAGCAGTACTTC.

The CDR3 bases are TGCGCCAGCAGCCAGCGCATACTCACAGATACGCAGTATTTT. It is translated as CASSQRILTDTQYF. This sequence joins TRBV4-1 and TRBJ2-3, with no clear D. This CDR3 contains 14 residues. Germline V gene lookup returns CDR1 MGHRA and CDR2 YSYEKL. V was clipped by 3 bases and J by 2 bases, with 9 bases between them.

The chain employs TRBV7-8 and TRBJ1-2; D gene uncertain. The CDR3 is made up of 13 amino acids. The germline V and J ends were trimmed by 5 bases and 5 bases, with 12 bases remaining between them. CDR1 SGHVS and CDR2 FQNEAQ come from the germline V gene. The CDR3 bases are TGTGCCAGCAGCACGGTCCTTTCATATGGCTACACCTTC. It encodes CASSTVLSYGYTF.

J is TRBJ1-5 and V is TRBV6-1, with 9 nucleotides matching TRBD1. The CDR3 is made up of 19 amino acids. Trimming removed 4 bases from V and 0 bases from J; junction bases left unmatched: 13. Germline CDR1 is MNHNS and CDR2 is SASEGT. The CDR3 nucleotides read TGTGCCAGCAGTGTGAAAGAGACAGGGGGGTTATATAGCAATCAGCCCCAGCATTTT. Encoded protein: CASSVKETGGLYSNQPQHF.

This clone was observed a few times. The J gene is TRBJ2-5, the V gene TRBV7-9; TRBD2 agrees at 10 bases. J gave up 5 bases and V 6 bases, and 6 bases lay outside the gene matches. Germline V CDR1 and CDR2: SEHNR, FQNEAQ (reference sequence). The CDR3 is made up of 14 amino acids. The DNA for the CDR3 is TGTGCCAGCAGGACCGGGACTAGCGTTGAGACCCAGTACTTC. Translation: CASRTGTSVETQYF.

The V call is TRBV2, the J call TRBJ2-2; 10 nucleotides match TRBD2. Germline CDR1 and CDR2: SNHLY and FYNNEI. V gave up 8 bases and J gave up 6 bases; unmatched junction bases: 6. The CDR3 runs to 14 residues. The DNA for the CDR3 is TGTGCCAGCCGAGGACTAGCGGCTGCCGGGGAGCTGTTTTTT. This gives the protein CASRGLAAAGELFF.

This clone was counted once. The J gene is TRBJ1-5, the V gene TRBV28; 10 bases fit TRBD1. The V and J ends lost 7 bases and 3 bases, in that order; junction bases with no gene match: 9. Germline-derived CDR1 and CDR2 are MDHEN and SYDVKM. This CDR3 contains 16 residues. The DNA for the CDR3 is TGTGCCAGCACAGGCCAGGGACAGGGGATCAATCAGCCCCAGCATTTT. It translates to CASTGQGQGINQPQHF.

The V call is TRBV7-9, the J call TRBJ2-4; 8 nucleotides align to TRBD1. The CDR3 is 15 amino acids. CDR1 is SEHNR and CDR2 is FQNEAQ in the germline V gene (reference sequence). J was trimmed by 6 bases and V by 4 bases; bases with no gene match: 8. This CDR3 reads CASSSLPGQANIQYF. In nucleotides, the CDR3 is TGTGCCAGCAGCTCCCTCCCGGGACAGGCAAACATTCAGTACTTC. Full variable domain (rest looked up from reference TRBV7-9 and TRBJ2-4): DTGVSQNPRHKITKRGQNVTFRCDPISEHNRLYWYRQTLGQGPEFLTYFQNEAQLEKSRLLSDRFSAERPKGSFSTLEIQRTEQGDSAMYLCASSSLPGQANIQYFGAGTRLSVL.

This chain joins TRBV5-5 and TRBJ2-7; D is perhaps TRBD1 (6 bases). This CDR3 contains 15 residues. V lost 4 bases, J lost 2 bases, and 16 bases lay in between. Germline CDR1 and CDR2: SGHKS and YYEKEE (reference sequence). The CDR3 loop is CASSRTADGAYEQYF. The DNA for the CDR3 is TGTGCCAGCAGCAGGACAGCGGATGGGGCCTACGAGCAGTACTTC.

The genes are TRBV30 and TRBJ1-2; D is uncertain. The CDR3 loop spans 13 amino acids. CDR1 and CDR2 from the germline V gene are GTSNPN and SVGIG (reference sequence). Trimming took 2 bases from V and 3 from J, leaving 10 bases between them. Written as DNA, the CDR3 is TGTGCCTGGAGTTCCCTAACAGACTATGGCTACACCTTC. Its translation is CAWSSLTDYGYTF.

The V call is TRBV4-3, the J call TRBJ2-7; 8 bases agree with TRBD1. With V trimmed by 0 bases and J by 0 bases, 7 bases remained unmatched. The germline V gene encodes CDR1 LGHNA and CDR2 YSLEER. CDR3 size: 17 residues. The CDR3 DNA follows: TGCGCCAGCAGCCAAGAAATAGGACAGGGCCTCTCCTACGAGCAGTACTTC. Protein sequence: CASSQEIGQGLSYEQYF.